The subject of this entry is one T cell receptor (beta chain). Its antigen is not known. The source of the sample is a study of T cell responses to AZD1222 COVID-19 vaccine. Second-dose intervals of approximately 4 or approximately 12 weeks were pooled. TCRdb's copy holds only in-frame clones and misses some; the assay was immunoSEQ multiplex PCR. The sample holds fewer than 200,000 clones, 80% to 95% seen once. Study results and caveats: Donors, mostly white British, included more females; clonal diversity was possibly underestimated. Scientists sampled the repertoires only once the peak T cell response had passed. Across spike, vaccine-associated CD4 TCRs were found, dominant at 160-218 and 743-854.

Germline V lookup: CDR1 WNHNN, CDR2 SYGVQD (reference sequence). The V gene end was trimmed by 3 bases and the J gene end by 12 bases; junction bases not matched to a gene: 8. This CDR3 comprises 13 residues. The chain couples TRBV10-1 to TRBJ2-1, with 7 bases identical to TRBD2. Sequenced material: peripheral blood, taken 28 days after the second AZD1222 dose. This TCR was sampled from an adult who received the AZD1222 COVID-19 vaccine. The CDR3 loop reads CASSEPGLWAQFF. The CDR3 coding sequence is TGCGCCAGCAGTGAACCGGGACTATGGGCGCAGTTCTTC.